These 18 T cell receptor beta chains came from one sample sequenced in a study of T cell repertoires in cytomegalovirus infection. TCRdb reanalysed the reads using MiXCR and keeps one entry per CDR3 protein. The sample has roughly 280,000 distinct CDR3 sequences; roughly 15% are singletons. Sequencing used PBMCs. These receptors were collected from a human donor in good health (CMV status not recorded). Some clones in this sample may be carry-over from other donors' samples.

Regarding this clonotype: This may stem from a read error, because a much larger clone lies one nucleotide away. This chain joins TRBV15 and TRBJ2-7, with D tentatively TRBD1 or TRBD2 (5 bases each). The CDR3 runs to 17 residues. CDR1 is LNHNV and CDR2 is YYDKDF in the germline V gene (reference sequence). V lost 0 bases and J lost 0, with 15 bases in between. The CDR3: CATSRDSGGWASYEQYF. In DNA form, the CDR3 reads TGTGCCACCAGCAGAGATTCTGGGGGTTGGGCCTCCTACGAGCAGTACTTC.

This clonotype appeared many times. The chain joins TRBV6-2 or TRBV6-3 to TRBJ2-7; 7 nucleotides match TRBD2. Trimming at V came to 5 bases and at J to 3 bases, leaving 4 bases not matched to a gene. The CDR3 totals 13 residues. Germline CDR1 and CDR2: MNHEY and SVGEGT. CDR3 protein: CASSRVAGYEQYF. The CDR3 DNA follows: TGTGCCAGCAGTAGGGTAGCGGGCTACGAGCAGTACTTC.

The rearrangement links TRBV20-1 to TRBJ1-1; D is possibly TRBD1 (5 bases). Germline CDR1 and CDR2: DFQATT and SNEGSKA (reference sequence). This CDR3 has 14 amino acids. V was cut by 0 bases and J by 0 bases, with 8 bases left in between. CDR3 region: CSAREGALNTEAFF. Here the CDR3 DNA reads TGCAGTGCTAGAGAAGGGGCTTTGAACACTGAAGCTTTCTTT.

The gene calls are TRBV5-4 and TRBJ2-1; 11 bases are a match to TRBD1. V dropped 2 bases and J dropped 8; count of bases not matched to a gene: 6. The CDR3 spans 15 residues. Germline CDR1 and CDR2: SGHNT and YYREEE (reference sequence). The CDR3 region has the DNA TGTGCCAGCAGCTTTGGGACAGGGGGTATGGATGAGCAGTTCTTC. It encodes CASSFGTGGMDEQFF.

The table lists this clonotype with a few counts. This sequence joins TRBV11-2 and TRBJ2-1, with 11 bases matching TRBD2. V lost 6 bases, J lost 2 bases, and 6 bases stayed unmatched. In germline, CDR1 is SGHAT, CDR2 FQNNGV. This CDR3 spans 16 amino acids. The CDR3 DNA follows: TGTGCCAGCAGACCGAATAGCGGGGGGGCCTACAATGAGCAGTTCTTC. It codes for CASRPNSGGAYNEQFF. The complete variable domain, with remaining parts taken from reference TRBV11-2 and TRBJ2-1, reads EAGVAQSPRYKIIEKRQSVAFWCNPISGHATLYWYQQILGQGPKLLIQFQNNGVVDDSQLPKDRFSAERLKGVDSTLKIQPAKLEDSAVYLCASRPNSGGAYNEQFFGPGTRLTVL.

This clonotype was seen more than once but under ten times. V and J are TRBV4-1 and TRBJ2-4; 7 bases map to TRBD1. Germline V CDR1 and CDR2: MGHRA, YSYEKL. V was clipped by 2 bases and J by 6 bases; unmatched bases: 13. The CDR3 has 17 residues. The CDR3 bases are TGCGCCAGCAGCCAAATGGACGGCGCCTGGGACAGAAACATTCAGTACTTC. It yields the protein CASSQMDGAWDRNIQYF.

The CDR3 sequence is CASSQDSGQPQHF. DNA for the CDR3: TGTGCCAGCAGCCAAGATTCGGGGCAGCCCCAGCATTTT. This chain uses TRBV4-2 with TRBJ1-5, with no clear D. The CDR3 is made up of 13 amino acids. Germline-derived CDR1 and CDR2 are LGHNA and YNFKEQ. The V end lost 0 bases, the J end lost 7 bases, and 7 bases lay between the germline ends.

The rearrangement uses TRBV14 and TRBJ2-5; TRBD1 or TRBD2 may be the D gene (6 bases each). The CDR3 is 16 amino acids. V gave up 3 bases and J gave up 5 bases, with 19 bases separating them. Per germline, CDR1 SGHDN and CDR2 FVKESK. The CDR3 loop reads CASSHSLGGLGETQYF. CDR3 nucleotide sequence: TGTGCCAGCAGCCACTCCCTAGGGGGGCTCGGGGAGACCCAGTACTTC.

The chain is built from TRBV28 and TRBJ2-1; 16 positions match TRBD2. The germline gives CDR1 MDHEN, CDR2 SYDVKM. J lost 9 bases, V lost 10 bases, and 12 bases had no gene match. This CDR3 comprises 16 residues. Here the CDR3 reads CAISLPGLAGGGEQFF. As DNA, the CDR3 is TGTGCCATCTCACTACCGGGACTAGCGGGAGGGGGTGAGCAGTTCTTC.

This clonotype was detected ten times or more. The chain combines TRBV10-3 with TRBJ2-5, with TRBD2 as a possible D gene (5 bases). Germline CDR1 and CDR2: ENHRY and SYGVKD. V gave up 3 bases and J gave up 3 bases, with 17 bases separating them. This CDR3 spans 16 amino acids. In nucleotides, the CDR3 is TGTGCCATCAGTGAACGGGGTGGAAGGATCGAAGAGACCCAGTACTTC. Translating it yields CAISERGGRIEETQYF.

This clonotype has only a few counts. A read error is possible here, since a much larger clone lies one base away. The chain has TRBV7-9 and TRBJ1-1, with D maybe TRBD1 (5 bases). The ends were cut back, 2 bases at V and 1 base at J, with 8 bases in the middle. CDR3 length equals 14 residues. In germline, CDR1 is SEHNR, CDR2 FQNEAQ (reference sequence). The CDR3 DNA follows: TGTGCCAGCAGCTTATTACAGGAGAACACTGAAGCTTTCTTT. It encodes CASSLLQENTEAFF.

There are many counts of this clonotype. V is TRBV7-2 and J is TRBJ2-3; 7 nucleotides line up with TRBD1. The V gene's germline CDR1 is SGHTA and CDR2 FQGNSA. Germline trimming cut 6 bases from V and 2 bases from J; bases unmatched to any gene: 2. The CDR3 runs to 13 residues. The CDR3: CASRGQPTDTQYF. CDR3 nucleotide sequence: TGTGCCAGCAGGGGACAGCCCACAGATACGCAGTATTTT.

This chain connects TRBV27 to TRBJ2-1; no firm D call. Germline V lookup: CDR1 MNHEY, CDR2 SMNVEV (reference sequence). There are 17 residues in the CDR3. Trimming cost V 3 bases and J 3 bases, with 18 bases left between them. For the CDR3, the DNA is TGTGCCAGCAGTTTCGCCTGGTCAGGTGCTGGCTACAATGAGCAGTTCTTC. Translated, it gives CASSFAWSGAGYNEQFF.

There are many counts of this clonotype. This chain joins TRBV7-2 and TRBJ2-5; D possibly corresponds to TRBD2 (5 bases). The CDR3 length is 13 residues. CDR1 is SGHTA and CDR2 is FQGNSA in the germline V gene. With 5 bases removed from V and 5 bases from J, the gap between germline ends came to 12 bases. As DNA, the CDR3 is TGTGCCAGCAGCCTACGGTCGGGGGAGACCCAGTACTTC. It yields the protein CASSLRSGETQYF.

In its sample, this clonotype was seen many times. The V and J genes are TRBV11-1 and TRBJ2-3; TRBD1 matches at 8 bases. Looked up from germline, CDR1 is SGHAT and CDR2 is FQDESV (reference sequence). The trim removed 5 bases at V and 1 base at J, leaving 8 bases unmatched. This CDR3 contains 16 residues. DNA of the CDR3: TGTGCCAGCAGCGGCCAGGACAGGGACGGCACAGATACGCAGTATTTT. Translated: CASSGQDRDGTDTQYF.

This clonotype was observed at least ten times. The rearrangement uses TRBV7-3 and TRBJ1-1; the match to TRBD1 covers 7 bases. CDR1 is SGHTA and CDR2 is FQGTGA in the germline V gene. The CDR3 contains 15 residues. V lost 2 bases to trimming and J lost 4 bases; unmatched junction nucleotides: 7. CDR3 nucleotides: TGTGCCAGCAGCTTAGGTCCCAGGGGGACCACTGAAGCTTTCTTT. Protein product: CASSLGPRGTTEAFF.

This clonotype was counted at least ten times. The chain uses TRBV5-6 and TRBJ2-4, with TRBD2 identical over 10 bases. The CDR3 is made up of 15 amino acids. Germline trimming cut 4 bases from V and 1 base from J; bases unmatched to any gene: 2. The germline gives CDR1 SGHDT, CDR2 YYEEEE. The CDR3 region is CASSGLAEAKNIQYF. The DNA for the CDR3 is TGTGCCAGCAGCGGACTAGCGGAGGCCAAAAACATTCAGTACTTC.

The sample holds a few counts of this clonotype. V gene TRBV7-2 combines with J gene TRBJ1-5; no clear D gene. This CDR3 has 14 amino acids. Germline CDR1 SGHTA, CDR2 FQGNSA. The V and J ends lost 5 bases and 3 bases respectively, with 11 bases between them. The CDR3 region has the DNA TGTGCCAGCAGCCCCGATGGGAACAATCAGCCCCAGCATTTT. It encodes CASSPDGNNQPQHF.